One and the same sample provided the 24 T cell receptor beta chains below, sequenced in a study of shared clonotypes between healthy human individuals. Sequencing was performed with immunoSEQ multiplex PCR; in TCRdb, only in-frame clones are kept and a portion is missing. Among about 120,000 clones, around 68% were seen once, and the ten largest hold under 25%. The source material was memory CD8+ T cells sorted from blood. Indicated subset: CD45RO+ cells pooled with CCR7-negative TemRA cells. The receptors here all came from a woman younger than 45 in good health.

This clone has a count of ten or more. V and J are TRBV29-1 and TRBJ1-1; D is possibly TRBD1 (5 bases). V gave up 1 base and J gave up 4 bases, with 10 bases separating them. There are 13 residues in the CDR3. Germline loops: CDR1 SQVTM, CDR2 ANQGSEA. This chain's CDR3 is CSVEVGEGTEAFF. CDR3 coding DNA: TGCAGCGTTGAAGTGGGGGAAGGCACTGAAGCTTTCTTT.

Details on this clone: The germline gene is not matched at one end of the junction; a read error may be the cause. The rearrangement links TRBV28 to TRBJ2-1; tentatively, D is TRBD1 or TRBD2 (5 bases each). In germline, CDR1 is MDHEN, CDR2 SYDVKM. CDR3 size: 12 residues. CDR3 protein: CASRPPGTSGVF. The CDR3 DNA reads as TGTGCCAGCAGACCACCTGGGACCTCCGGAGTCTTC.

The CDR3: CASSQEEVVAGARLIYEQYF. As DNA, the CDR3 is TGCGCCAGCAGCCAAGAAGAAGTGGTAGCGGGAGCAAGACTGATCTACGAGCAGTACTTC. The rearrangement links TRBV4-1 to TRBJ2-7; 9 bases match TRBD2. CDR3 length: 20 amino acids. The J segment lost 3 bases and the V segment lost 0 bases, leaving 18 bases of the junction unmatched. Germline V gives CDR1 MGHRA, CDR2 YSYEKL.

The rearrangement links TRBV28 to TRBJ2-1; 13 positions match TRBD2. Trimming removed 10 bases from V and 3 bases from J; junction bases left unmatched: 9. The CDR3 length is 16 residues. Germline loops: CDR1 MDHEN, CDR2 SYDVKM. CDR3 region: CATPWTSGSLYNEQFF. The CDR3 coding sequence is TGTGCCACTCCCTGGACTAGCGGGAGTCTCTACAATGAGCAGTTCTTC.

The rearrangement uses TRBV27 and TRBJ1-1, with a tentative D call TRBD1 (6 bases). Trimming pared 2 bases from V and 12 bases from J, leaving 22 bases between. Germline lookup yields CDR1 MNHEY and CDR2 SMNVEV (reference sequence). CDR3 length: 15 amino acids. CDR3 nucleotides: TGTGCCAGCAGTTTACAGGGGCCTCGGGTGAGTGGAACTTTCTTT. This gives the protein CASSLQGPRVSGTFF.

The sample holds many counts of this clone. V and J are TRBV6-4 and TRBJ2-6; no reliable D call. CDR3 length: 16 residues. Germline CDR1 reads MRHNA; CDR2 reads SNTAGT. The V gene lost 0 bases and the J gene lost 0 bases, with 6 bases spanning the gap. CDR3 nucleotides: TGTGCCAGCAGTGACTCCCGGAGCTCTGGGGCCAACGTCCTGACTTTC. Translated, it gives CASSDSRSSGANVLTF.

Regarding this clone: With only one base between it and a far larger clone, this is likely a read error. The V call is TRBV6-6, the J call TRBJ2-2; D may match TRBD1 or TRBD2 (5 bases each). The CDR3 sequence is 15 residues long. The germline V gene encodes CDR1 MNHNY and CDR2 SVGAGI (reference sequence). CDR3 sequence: CASSYSRQSTGEPFF. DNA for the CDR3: TGTGCCAGCAGTTACTCTAGACAGTCCACCGGGGAGCCGTTTTTT.

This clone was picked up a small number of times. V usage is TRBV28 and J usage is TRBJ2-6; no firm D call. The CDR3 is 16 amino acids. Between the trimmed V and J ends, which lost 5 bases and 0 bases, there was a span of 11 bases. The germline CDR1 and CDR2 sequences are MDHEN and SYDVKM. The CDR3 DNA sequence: TGTGCCAGCAGTCTGGGCCAGGTCTCTGGGGCCAACGTCCTGACTTTC. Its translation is CASSLGQVSGANVLTF.

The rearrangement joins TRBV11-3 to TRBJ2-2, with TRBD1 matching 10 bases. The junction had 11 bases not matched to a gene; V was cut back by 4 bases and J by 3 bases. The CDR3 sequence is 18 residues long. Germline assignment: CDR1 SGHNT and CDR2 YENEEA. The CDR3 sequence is CASSSREDRGTDTGELFF. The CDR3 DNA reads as TGTGCCAGCAGCTCCAGGGAGGACAGGGGGACGGACACCGGGGAGCTGTTTTTT.

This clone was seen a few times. CDR3 sequence: CASSPGTTFYEQYF. In DNA, the CDR3 is TGTGCCAGCAGCCCCGGGACTACCTTCTACGAGCAGTACTTC. This chain links TRBV6-1 with TRBJ2-7, with 7 bases that match TRBD2. From germline, CDR1 is MNHNS and CDR2 SASEGT. This CDR3 spans 14 amino acids. Unmatched junction bases numbered 8, after V lost 6 bases and J lost 3 bases.

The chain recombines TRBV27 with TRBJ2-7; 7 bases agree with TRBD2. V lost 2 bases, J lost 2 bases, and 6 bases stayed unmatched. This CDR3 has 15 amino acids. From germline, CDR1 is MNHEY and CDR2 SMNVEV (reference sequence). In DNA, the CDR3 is TGTGCCAGCAGTTTAGGGAGGGGCCGTACCTACGAGCAGTACTTC. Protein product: CASSLGRGRTYEQYF.

CDR3 DNA sequence: TGCAGCGTCGCCTATAGCGGGCACCCGAACACCGGGGAGCTGTTTTTT. As protein: CSVAYSGHPNTGELFF. This chain connects TRBV29-1 to TRBJ2-2; 7 nucleotides line up with TRBD2. CDR3 length equals 16 residues. V lost 6 bases to trimming and J lost 0 bases; unmatched junction nucleotides: 10. Germline CDR1 reads SQVTM; CDR2 reads ANQGSEA.

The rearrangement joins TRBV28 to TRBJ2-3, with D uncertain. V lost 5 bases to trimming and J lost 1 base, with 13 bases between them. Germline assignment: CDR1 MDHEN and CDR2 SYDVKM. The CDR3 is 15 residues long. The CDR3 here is CASSPDSAGTDTQYF. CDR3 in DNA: TGTGCCAGCAGTCCAGACTCCGCGGGCACAGATACGCAGTATTTT.

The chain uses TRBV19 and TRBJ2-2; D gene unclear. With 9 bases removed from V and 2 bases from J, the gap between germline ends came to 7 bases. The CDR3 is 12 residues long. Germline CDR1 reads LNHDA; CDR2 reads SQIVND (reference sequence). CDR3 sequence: CASWGNTGELFF. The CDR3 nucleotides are TGTGCCAGCTGGGGAAACACCGGGGAGCTGTTTTTT.

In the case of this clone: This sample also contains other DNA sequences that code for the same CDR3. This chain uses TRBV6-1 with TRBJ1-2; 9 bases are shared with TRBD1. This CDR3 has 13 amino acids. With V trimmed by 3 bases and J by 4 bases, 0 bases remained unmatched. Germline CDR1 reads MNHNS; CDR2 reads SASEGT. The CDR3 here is CASSEGQGYGYTF. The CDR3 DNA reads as TGTGCCAGCAGTGAGGGACAGGGCTATGGCTACACCTTC.

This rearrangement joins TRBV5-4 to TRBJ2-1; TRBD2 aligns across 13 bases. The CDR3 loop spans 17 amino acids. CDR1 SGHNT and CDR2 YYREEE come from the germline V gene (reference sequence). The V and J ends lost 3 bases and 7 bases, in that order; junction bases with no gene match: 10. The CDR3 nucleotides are TGTGCCAGCAGCTCCCCGACTAGCGGGAGGCGGTTGAATGAGCAGTTCTTC. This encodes CASSSPTSGRRLNEQFF. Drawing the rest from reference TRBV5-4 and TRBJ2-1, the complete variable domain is ETGVTQSPTHLIKTRGQQVTLRCSSQSGHNTVSWYQQALGQGPQFIFQYYREEENGRGNFPPRFSGLQFPNYSSELNVNALELDDSALYLCASSSPTSGRRLNEQFFGPGTRLTVL.

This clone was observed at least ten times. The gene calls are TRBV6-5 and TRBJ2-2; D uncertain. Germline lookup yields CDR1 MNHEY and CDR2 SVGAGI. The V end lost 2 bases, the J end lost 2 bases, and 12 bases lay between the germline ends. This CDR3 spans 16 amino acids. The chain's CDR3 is CASSYRVTVNTGELFF. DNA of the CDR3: TGTGCCAGCAGTTACCGGGTAACGGTTAACACCGGGGAGCTGTTTTTT.

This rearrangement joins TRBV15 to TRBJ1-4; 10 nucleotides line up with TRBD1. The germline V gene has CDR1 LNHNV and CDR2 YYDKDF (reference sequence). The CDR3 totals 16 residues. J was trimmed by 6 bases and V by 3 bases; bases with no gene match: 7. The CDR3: CATSSKIGTGDEKLFF. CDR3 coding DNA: TGTGCCACCAGCAGCAAAATCGGGACAGGGGATGAAAAACTGTTTTTT.

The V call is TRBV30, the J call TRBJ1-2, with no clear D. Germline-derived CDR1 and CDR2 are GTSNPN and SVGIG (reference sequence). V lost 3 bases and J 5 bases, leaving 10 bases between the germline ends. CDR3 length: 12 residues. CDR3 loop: CAWRNSGYGYTF. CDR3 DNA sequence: TGTGCCTGGAGAAACTCTGGATATGGCTACACCTTC.

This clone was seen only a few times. This CDR3 is CASSFMGNEQYF. The CDR3, as DNA: TGTGCCAGCAGCTTTATGGGGAATGAGCAGTACTTC. The chain combines TRBV7-9 with TRBJ2-7, with unresolved D. Per germline, CDR1 SEHNR and CDR2 FQNEAQ (reference sequence). Trimming took 3 bases from V and 7 from J, leaving 10 bases between them. This CDR3 region has 12 residues.

DNA of the CDR3: TGTGCCAGCAGCTTAGAGGGAACTGGAAACACCATATATTTT. It is translated as CASSLEGTGNTIYF. The chain is built from TRBV13 and TRBJ1-3; D is unresolved. The CDR3 runs 14 residues. Between the trimmed V and J ends, which lost 1 base and 2 bases, there was a span of 6 bases. The V gene's germline CDR1 is PRHDT and CDR2 FYEKMQ (reference sequence).

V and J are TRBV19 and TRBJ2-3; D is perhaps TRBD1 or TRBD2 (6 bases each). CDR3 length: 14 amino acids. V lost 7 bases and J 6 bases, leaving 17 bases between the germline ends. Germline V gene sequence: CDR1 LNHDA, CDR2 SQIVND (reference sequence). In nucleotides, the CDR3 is TGTGCCAGTACCCTTGGATCGGGGGCGGATACGCAGTATTTT. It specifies CASTLGSGADTQYF.

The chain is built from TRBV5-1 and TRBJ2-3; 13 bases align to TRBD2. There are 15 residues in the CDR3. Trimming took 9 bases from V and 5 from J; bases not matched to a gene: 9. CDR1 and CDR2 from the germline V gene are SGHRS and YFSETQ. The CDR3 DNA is TGCGCCATCTCTACTAGCGGGAGGGCACGAGATACGCAGTATTTT. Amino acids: CAISTSGRARDTQYF.

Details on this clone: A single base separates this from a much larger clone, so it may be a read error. For the CDR3, the DNA is TGTGCCAGCGGAGCTTTCTACAATGAGCAGTTCTTC. It is translated as CASGAFYNEQFF. J is TRBJ2-1 and V is TRBV6-6; D is unresolved. Trimming took off 8 bases at V and 3 bases at J, with 8 bases between the two ends. CDR1 MNHNY and CDR2 SVGAGI come from the germline V gene (reference sequence). The CDR3 spans 12 residues.